This T cell receptor (beta chain) is drawn from a study of beta chain features in type 1 diabetes. Points on this clone: Its specificity is unknown.

Reverse transcribing all isolated RNA meant expressed TCRB transcripts were sequenced. This table comes from immunoSEQ multiplex PCR, and its TCRdb copy is limited to in-frame clones, with some not included. Of over 500,000 clones detected, around a sixth appear once; the ten largest clones hold around 0.095%. Study findings and constraints: All four CD4+ subsets of Type 1 diabetes patients contained TCRB CDR3s that were moderately but significantly shorter.

CD45RO/CCR7/CD25/CD127/CD95/CD27 separated CD4+ naive, central memory, regulatory and stem cell-like memory cells by sorting. Sequencing was performed on naive CD4+ T cells from blood. The receptor was isolated from a man younger than 30 in good health.

Here the CDR3 DNA reads TGTGCCAGCAGCGGTAGCGGCAGCTCCTACAATGAGCAGTTCTTC. Translation gives CASSGSGSSYNEQFF. The chain uses TRBV7-9 and TRBJ2-1; D possibly corresponds to TRBD2 (6 bases). Deletions cut 5 bases from V and 0 bases from J, with 11 bases between. Germline CDR1 reads SEHNR; CDR2 reads FQNEAQ (reference sequence). The CDR3 runs to 15 residues.